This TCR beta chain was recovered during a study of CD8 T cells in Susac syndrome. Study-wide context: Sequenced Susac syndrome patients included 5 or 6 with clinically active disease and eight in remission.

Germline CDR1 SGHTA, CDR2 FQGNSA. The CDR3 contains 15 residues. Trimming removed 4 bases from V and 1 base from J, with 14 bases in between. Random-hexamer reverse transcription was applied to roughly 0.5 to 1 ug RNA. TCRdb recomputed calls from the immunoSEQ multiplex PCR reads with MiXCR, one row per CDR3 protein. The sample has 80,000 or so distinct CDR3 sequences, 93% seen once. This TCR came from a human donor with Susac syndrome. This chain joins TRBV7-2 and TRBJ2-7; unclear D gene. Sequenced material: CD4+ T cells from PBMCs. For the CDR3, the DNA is TGTGCCAGCAGCTATATGAACCTAGGGTCCTACGAGCAGTACTTC. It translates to CASSYMNLGSYEQYF.